The rows below give T cell receptor beta chains drawn from one sample of a study of OX40 agonist ivuxolimab in advanced cancers. Using immunoSEQ multiplex PCR, the repertoire was profiled, and TCRdb retains in-frame clones only, with some absent. Here the sample spans approximately 80,000 clones, about 85% being singletons. Material: CD4+ or CD8+ T cells sorted from blood, obtained in a trial of the OX40 agonist ivuxolimab. The source of these receptors is an adult with an advanced solid tumor such as melanoma, head and neck, liver or kidney cancer. CDR3s include the opening cysteine and the closing phenylalanine or tryptophan. A D gene is named only where the DNA matches it firmly. Clone size is not always given. Where it is, it says once, few, many or a class for expanded clones.

j_call: TRBJ2-3
d_call: TRBD2
v_call: TRBV27
cdr3_length: 15
clone_size: NA
cdr3_aa: CASSFLTSGTDTQYF
cdr3_nt: TGTGCCAGCAGTTTCCTGACTAGCGGGACAGATACGCAGTATTTT

j_call: TRBJ1-2
d_call: NA
v_call: TRBV19
cdr3_length: 14
clone_size: NA
cdr3_aa: CASSPEDGIYGYTF
cdr3_nt: TGTGCCAGTAGTCCCGAGGACGGTATCTATGGCTACACCTTC

j_call: TRBJ2-1
d_call: NA
v_call: TRBV27
cdr3_length: 17
clone_size: NA
cdr3_aa: CASSSSSTARSYNEQFF
cdr3_nt: TGTGCCAGCAGTTCATCCTCGACAGCCCGCTCCTACAATGAGCAGTTCTTC

j_call: TRBJ2-2
d_call: NA
v_call: TRBV14
cdr3_length: 14
clone_size: NA
cdr3_aa: CASSQVGYTGELFF
cdr3_nt: TGTGCCAGCAGCCAAGTGGGATATACCGGGGAGCTGTTTTTT

j_call: TRBJ2-7
d_call: NA
v_call: TRBV4-3
cdr3_length: 16
clone_size: NA
cdr3_aa: CASSPESGERASEQYF
cdr3_nt: TGCGCCAGCAGCCCAGAATCGGGCGAACGTGCTTCCGAGCAGTACTTC

j_call: TRBJ2-3
d_call: NA
v_call: TRBV27
cdr3_length: 14
clone_size: few
cdr3_aa: CASSLAGTTDTQYF
cdr3_nt: TGTGCCAGCAGTTTAGCGGGAACGACAGATACGCAGTATTTT

j_call: TRBJ1-1
d_call: NA
v_call: TRBV19
cdr3_length: 11
clone_size: NA
cdr3_aa: CASSTLKQAFF
cdr3_nt: TGTGCCAGTAGTACCCTGAAACAAGCTTTCTTT

j_call: TRBJ2-5
d_call: NA
v_call: TRBV7-2
cdr3_length: 16
clone_size: few
cdr3_aa: CASSLVWRDVGETQYF
cdr3_nt: TGTGCCAGCAGCTTAGTCTGGCGGGACGTGGGAGAGACCCAGTACTTC

j_call: TRBJ2-3
d_call: TRBD1
v_call: TRBV15
cdr3_length: 15
clone_size: NA
cdr3_aa: CATSRETGRPDTQYF
cdr3_nt: TGTGCCACCAGCAGAGAGACAGGGCGCCCGGATACGCAGTATTTT

j_call: TRBJ2-7
d_call: TRBD1
v_call: TRBV6-5
cdr3_length: 15
clone_size: NA
cdr3_aa: CASSYRDRDSYEQYF
cdr3_nt: TGTGCCAGCAGTTACCGGGACAGGGACTCCTACGAGCAGTACTTC

j_call: TRBJ2-2
d_call: NA
v_call: TRBV11-2
cdr3_length: 17
clone_size: NA
cdr3_aa: CASSFPPGDSGTGELFF
cdr3_nt: TGTGCCAGCAGCTTCCCCCCGGGCGACTCGGGGACGGGGGAGCTGTTTTTT

j_call: TRBJ1-5
d_call: NA
v_call: TRBV2
cdr3_length: 13
clone_size: NA
cdr3_aa: CASSGTGQSPQHF
cdr3_nt: TGTGCCAGCAGTGGGACGGGGCAATCGCCCCAGCATTTT

j_call: TRBJ1-2
d_call: TRBD1
v_call: TRBV19
cdr3_length: 16
clone_size: NA
cdr3_aa: CASSITPQTGGYGYTF
cdr3_nt: TGTGCCAGTAGTATAACCCCCCAGACAGGGGGCTATGGCTACACCTTC

j_call: TRBJ2-5
d_call: NA
v_call: TRBV28
cdr3_length: 15
clone_size: NA
cdr3_aa: CASSFWGRFKGTQYF
cdr3_nt: TGTGCCAGCAGTTTTTGGGGACGGTTTAAAGGGACCCAGTACTTC

j_call: TRBJ2-2
d_call: NA
v_call: TRBV6-5
cdr3_length: 15
clone_size: NA
cdr3_aa: CASSYWQGVTGELFF
cdr3_nt: TGTGCCAGCAGTTACTGGCAGGGTGTCACCGGGGAGCTGTTTTTT

j_call: TRBJ1-1
d_call: NA
v_call: TRBV18
cdr3_length: 13
clone_size: few
cdr3_aa: CASSPNKGTEAFF
cdr3_nt: TGTGCCAGCTCACCAAACAAGGGAACTGAAGCTTTCTTT

j_call: TRBJ2-5
d_call: NA
v_call: TRBV7-3
cdr3_length: 13
clone_size: NA
cdr3_aa: CASSLTGGETQYF
cdr3_nt: TGTGCCAGCAGCTTAACTGGGGGGGAGACCCAGTACTTC

j_call: TRBJ2-7
d_call: TRBD2
v_call: TRBV28
cdr3_length: 13
clone_size: NA
cdr3_aa: CASSSGTSYEQYF
cdr3_nt: TGTGCCAGCAGTTCGGGGACTAGCTACGAGCAGTACTTC